This T cell receptor (beta chain) was captured by sequencing in a study of early T cells in non-severe SARS-CoV-2 infection. Attached unique molecular identifiers marked individual cDNA molecules. TCRdb redid the calling of the 5' RACE reads with MiXCR, one entry per CDR3 protein. The table shows around 50,000 distinct CDR3 sequences, with 10% to 15% occurring only once. This clonotype showed up many times. Losses at the gene ends were 3 bases for V and 1 base for J; bases not matched to a gene: 6. The CDR3 covers 16 residues. Germline V gene data show CDR1 as SGDLS and CDR2 as YYNGEE. The J gene is TRBJ2-2, the V gene TRBV9, with 7 bases lining up with TRBD1. The sequenced material came from whole blood. The receptor comes from an adult who was a healthcare worker with PCR-confirmed SARS-CoV-2 infection or an uninfected control (not recorded which). The CDR3 loop reads CASSEGAKQNTGELFF. The CDR3, as DNA: TGTGCCAGCAGCGAGGGGGCCAAACAGAACACCGGGGAGCTGTTTTTT.